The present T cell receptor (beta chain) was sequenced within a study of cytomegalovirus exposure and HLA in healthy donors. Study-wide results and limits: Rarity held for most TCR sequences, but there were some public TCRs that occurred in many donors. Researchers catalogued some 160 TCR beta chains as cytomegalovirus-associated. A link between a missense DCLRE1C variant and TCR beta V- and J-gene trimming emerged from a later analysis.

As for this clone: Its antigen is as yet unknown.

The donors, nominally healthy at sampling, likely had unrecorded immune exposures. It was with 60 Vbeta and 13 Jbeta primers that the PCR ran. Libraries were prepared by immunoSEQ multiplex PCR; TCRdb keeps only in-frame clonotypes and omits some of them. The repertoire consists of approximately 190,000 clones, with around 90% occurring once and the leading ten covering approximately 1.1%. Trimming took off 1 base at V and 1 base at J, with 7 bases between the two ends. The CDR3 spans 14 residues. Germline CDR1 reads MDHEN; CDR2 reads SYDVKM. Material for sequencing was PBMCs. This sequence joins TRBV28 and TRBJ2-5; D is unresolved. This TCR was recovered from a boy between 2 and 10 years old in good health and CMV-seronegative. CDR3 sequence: CASSLLGIQETQYF. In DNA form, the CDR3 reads TGTGCCAGCAGTTTATTGGGCATCCAAGAGACCCAGTACTTC. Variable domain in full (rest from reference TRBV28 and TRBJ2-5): DVKVTQSSRYLVKRTGEKVFLECVQDMDHENMFWYRQDPGLGLRLIYFSYDVKMKEKGDIPEGYSVSREKKERFSLILESASTNQTSMYLCASSLLGIQETQYFGPGTRLLVL.